Listed here are 20 T cell receptor beta chains from one sample, sequenced in a study of vaccination effects on CD4 cells after COVID-19. Sequencing in the ViraFEST assay came after antigen-specific CD4+ T cells had been expanded with viral peptide pools, which were used to stimulate PBMC. Once cultured for 10 to 11 days, the cells underwent separation to obtain CD4+ T cells. Subjects were given two BNT162b2 or mRNA-1273 vaccine doses. For these receptors, no antigen is known. Here immunoSEQ multiplex PCR was the method, and the copy in TCRdb shows in-frame clones only, minus some. The table has 20,000 to 25,000 clones, approximately 76% seen once. The source was CD4+ T cells from PBMCs cultured with HCoV-229E spike peptides, collected after COVID-19 vaccination. These receptors were obtained from a human donor who received a COVID-19 vaccine.

The rearrangement joins TRBV9 to TRBJ2-3, with TRBD2 identical over 8 bases. The CDR3 spans 15 residues. CDR1 is SGDLS, CDR2 YYNGEE, per germline. With 1 base clipped from V and 2 bases from J, the junction kept 3 bases outside the gene matches. The CDR3 DNA is TGTGCCAGCAGCGTATTAGCGGGATACACAGATACGCAGTATTTT. This codes for CASSVLAGYTDTQYF.

V and J are TRBV19 and TRBJ1-1, with D unresolved. The CDR3 spans 14 residues. Germline V gene lookup returns CDR1 LNHDA and CDR2 SQIVND (reference sequence). V gave up 5 bases and J gave up 4 bases, with 14 bases separating them. The DNA for the CDR3 is TGTGCCAGTAGTCCGAGGGAAAAGGGCACTGAAGCTTTCTTT. It is translated as CASSPREKGTEAFF.

The J gene is TRBJ2-2, the V gene TRBV23-1; TRBD2 agrees at 7 bases. Being an ORF, TRBV23-1 has a function that is uncertain. After removal of 2 bases from V and 3 bases from J, the junction contained 15 bases not matched to a gene. The CDR3 has 19 residues. The CDR3 reads CASSQQGTGAGGYTGELFF. CDR3 DNA sequence: TGCGCCAGCAGTCAACAAGGAACAGGCGCCGGGGGGTACACCGGGGAGCTGTTTTTT.

The chain recombines TRBV3-1 (or the pseudogene TRBV3-2) with TRBJ1-2; tentative D call: TRBD1 (5 bases). V was clipped by 4 bases and J by 1 base, with 13 bases between them. CDR3 length: 15 residues. Germline CDR1 and CDR2: LGHDT and YNNKEL (reference sequence). Here the CDR3 DNA reads TGTGCCAGCAGCCCCACATTGGGGGATAACTATGGCTACACCTTC. Translation: CASSPTLGDNYGYTF.

CDR3 region: CASSLRSGEETQYF. CDR3 sequence (DNA): TGCGCCAGCAGCTTGAGGTCCGGGGAAGAGACCCAGTACTTC. V is TRBV5-1 and J is TRBJ2-5, with a possible D match to TRBD2 (5 bases). The CDR3 contains 14 residues. CDR1 and CDR2 from the germline V gene are SGHRS and YFSETQ. Trimming took off 1 base at V and 3 bases at J, with 10 bases between the two ends.

This clone qualifies as medium-sized (0.01 to 0.1%). The chain recombines TRBV6-5 with TRBJ1-3, with 10 bases lining up with TRBD1. The CDR3 extends over 15 amino acids. Germline V gene sequence: CDR1 MNHEY, CDR2 SVGAGI. Trimming at V came to 4 bases and at J to 3 bases, leaving 3 bases not matched to a gene. In DNA, the CDR3 is TGTGCCAGCAGTTTTGGACAGGGGGATGGAAACACCATATATTTT. Translated, it gives CASSFGQGDGNTIYF.

The chain carries TRBV13 and TRBJ2-5; 8 bases line up with TRBD2. Trimming took 5 bases from V and 4 from J; bases not matched to a gene: 6. The CDR3 has 14 amino acids. CDR1 PRHDT and CDR2 FYEKMQ come from the germline V gene (reference sequence). The DNA of the CDR3 is TGTGCCAGCAGCCCTAACGGACTAGCAGAGACCCAGTACTTC. This translates into CASSPNGLAETQYF.

This clone was counted a few times. J is TRBJ2-7 and V is TRBV5-1; TRBD1 aligns across 9 bases. Germline V CDR1 and CDR2: SGHRS, YFSETQ. V shed 4 bases, J shed 5 bases, and the junction held 10 bases outside the gene matches. There are 15 residues in the CDR3. The CDR3 sequence is CASSVSGTGHNEQYF. CDR3 DNA sequence: TGCGCCAGCAGCGTCTCAGGGACAGGGCACAACGAGCAGTACTTC. Variable domain in full (rest from reference TRBV5-1 and TRBJ2-7): KAGVTQTPRYLIKTRGQQVTLSCSPISGHRSVSWYQQTPGQGLQFLFEYFSETQRNKGNFPGRFSGRQFSNSRSEMNVSTLELGDSALYLCASSVSGTGHNEQYFGPGTRLTVT.

V usage is TRBV27 and J usage is TRBJ2-2; no reliable D call. This CDR3 comprises 12 residues. Trimming cost V 3 bases and J 2 bases, with 1 base left between them. CDR1 is MNHEY, CDR2 SMNVEV, per germline (reference sequence). The chain's CDR3 is CASSFNTGELFF. For the CDR3, the DNA is TGTGCCAGCAGTTTTAACACCGGGGAGCTGTTTTTT.

The chain combines TRBV6-2 or TRBV6-3 with TRBJ1-1; D ambiguous. Germline values: CDR1 MNHEY, CDR2 SVGEGT. Deletions cut 2 bases from V and 1 base from J, with 5 bases between. This CDR3 region has 13 residues. In DNA form, the CDR3 reads TGTGCCAGCAGTTACACTAAGAACACTGAAGCTTTCTTT. Its translation is CASSYTKNTEAFF.

By share, this clone ranks as large. A junction boundary mismatches the germline segment, possibly from a read error. V gene TRBV6-1 combines with J gene TRBJ2-7; no reliable D call. CDR1 and CDR2 (germline): MNHNS, SASEGT. This CDR3 is 16 amino acids long. The CDR3 here is CASSEAPVAWGYEQYF. The CDR3 DNA sequence: TGTGCCAGCAGCGAAGCCCCCGTGGCATGGGGCTACGAGCAGTACTTC.

This chain connects TRBV24-1 to TRBJ2-5; TRBD2 matches 7 bases. Per germline, CDR1 KGHDR and CDR2 SFDVKD. J was trimmed by 7 bases and V by 4 bases; bases with no gene match: 8. The CDR3 length is 14 residues. The CDR3 DNA sequence: TGTGCCACCAGTGAACGCGGGACTATCGGGACCCAGTACTTC. Its protein product is CATSERGTIGTQYF.

The genes are TRBV19 and TRBJ1-5; 7 nucleotides align to TRBD1. Per the germline V gene, CDR1 is LNHDA and CDR2 is SQIVND (reference sequence). The CDR3 is made up of 13 amino acids. J gave up 7 bases and V 9 bases, and 9 bases lay outside the gene matches. The CDR3 here is CASRKDRVQPQHF. The CDR3 nucleotides are TGTGCCAGCAGGAAAGACAGGGTCCAGCCCCAGCATTTT.

This rearrangement joins TRBV6-5 to TRBJ1-2; 7 bases align to TRBD1. Germline lookup yields CDR1 MNHEY and CDR2 SVGAGI. The trim removed 6 bases at V and 4 bases at J, leaving 5 bases unmatched. CDR3 size: 13 residues. The CDR3 spells CASSMGQLYGYTF. For the CDR3, the DNA is TGTGCCAGCAGCATGGGACAGCTCTATGGCTACACCTTC.

A few counts support this clone. This sequence joins TRBV24-1 and TRBJ2-2, with 7 bases that match TRBD1. The germline V gene has CDR1 KGHDR and CDR2 SFDVKD. The trim removed 5 bases at V and 0 bases at J, leaving 8 bases unmatched. There are 17 residues in the CDR3. The CDR3 loop is CATSGHTGATNTGELFF. The DNA of the CDR3 is TGTGCCACCAGTGGTCATACAGGGGCTACGAACACCGGGGAGCTGTTTTTT.

The chain combines TRBV7-9 with TRBJ2-7, with D possibly TRBD2 on 5 matching bases. Trimming shortened V by 1 base and J by 6 bases, and 10 bases separated the two germline ends. The CDR3 loop spans 13 amino acids. Germline V lookup: CDR1 SEHNR, CDR2 FQNEAQ (reference sequence). CDR3 protein: CASSLGVGSEQYF. The CDR3 nucleotides are TGTGCCAGCAGCTTAGGAGTGGGGAGCGAGCAGTACTTC.

CDR3 sequence: CASSPVTGEVGTQYF. DNA for the CDR3: TGTGCCAGCAGCCCCGTGACGGGGGAGGTTGGGACCCAGTACTTC. V and J are TRBV11-2 and TRBJ2-5, with TRBD2 as a possible D gene (6 bases). The CDR3 is made up of 15 amino acids. Looked up from germline, CDR1 is SGHAT and CDR2 is FQNNGV. Trimming stripped 5 bases from V and 7 bases from J, with 20 bases between.

This clone was observed once. The rearrangement uses TRBV7-9 and TRBJ1-3, with 7 bases matching TRBD1. The germline gives CDR1 SEHNR, CDR2 FQNEAQ (reference sequence). Losses at the gene ends were 5 bases for V and 4 bases for J; bases not matched to a gene: 14. This CDR3 spans 17 amino acids. CDR3 loop: CASSQGGGGRAGNTIYF. The CDR3 nucleotides read TGTGCCAGCAGCCAAGGGGGCGGCGGCCGCGCAGGAAACACCATATATTTT.

V gene TRBV6-6 combines with J gene TRBJ1-1; D is uncertain. With 6 bases removed from V and 2 bases from J, the gap between germline ends came to 10 bases. From germline, CDR1 is MNHNY and CDR2 SVGAGI (reference sequence). The CDR3 covers 13 residues. CDR3 sequence reads: CASRPGVNTEAFF. CDR3 nucleotide sequence: TGTGCCAGCAGGCCCGGGGTTAACACTGAAGCTTTCTTT.

In this sample, this clone turned up once. The rearrangement uses TRBV4-1 and TRBJ2-7; D is possibly TRBD1 or TRBD2 (5 bases each). Germline V gene data show CDR1 as MGHRA and CDR2 as YSYEKL. The CDR3 covers 15 residues. V lost 1 base and J lost 7, with 17 bases in between. The CDR3 here is CASSQGTWDDGEQYF. The CDR3 bases are TGCGCCAGCAGCCAAGGTACTTGGGACGATGGAGAGCAGTACTTC.